These T cell receptor beta chains were read from a single sample in a study of shared clonotypes between healthy human individuals. Using immunoSEQ multiplex PCR, the repertoire was profiled, and TCRdb retains in-frame clones only, with some absent. This sample yields roughly 1,800,000 clones, of which roughly 94% are seen a single time; approximately 1.2% belongs to the top ten. Sequences were obtained from naive CD8+ T cells sorted from blood. All receptors derive from a man between 18 and 35 years old in good health. Both conserved end residues are part of each CDR3. The order of the fields is clone size, V gene, D gene, J gene, CDR3 DNA, CDR3 protein. D genes are given only for firm matches. Some rows have no size entry. The others give once, few or many, or a class for an expanded clone.

once	TRBV7-9	TRBD2	TRBJ2-3	TGTGCCAGCAGCCCGTGGGCGGGGGGCACAGATACGCAGTATTTT	CASSPWAGGTDTQYF
.	TRBV5-4	.	TRBJ2-1	TGTGCCAGCAGCTTGGGTCCTAATTTAAACAATGAGCAGTTCTTC	CASSLGPNLNNEQFF
.	TRBV27	TRBD2	TRBJ2-7	TGTGCCAGCAGTGAAGTCGCTAGCGGGACATACGAGCAGTACTTC	CASSEVASGTYEQYF
few	TRBV11-3	.	TRBJ2-1	TGTGCCAGCAGCTCGGACAGAGGTGAGCAGTTCTTC	CASSSDRGEQFF
.	TRBV21-1	.	TRBJ2-2	TGTGCCAGCAGCAAAGGGGAGACATCGTCCGGGGAGCTGTTTTTT	CASSKGETSSGELFF
.	TRBV2	.	TRBJ1-5	TGTGCCAGCAGTCCGAAACTGCTACAGGAAATTCAGCCCCAGCATTTT	CASSPKLLQEIQPQHF
.	TRBV4-1	.	TRBJ1-2	TGCGCCAGCAGCCCAGGAATTAACTATGGCTACACCTTC	CASSPGINYGYTF
.	TRBV4-1	.	TRBJ1-3	TGCGCCAGCAGCCAAGTCCCAGGGTTTGGAAACACCATATATTTT	CASSQVPGFGNTIYF
few	TRBV29-1	.	TRBJ1-1	TGCAGCGTCGATGGTGACAGGCCTGAAGCTTTCTTT	CSVDGDRPEAFF
.	TRBV11-3	.	TRBJ2-1	TGTGCCAGCAGCTTATACCACGGCGACCAGCAGTTCTTC	CASSLYHGDQQFF
.	TRBV5-1	.	TRBJ2-5	TGCGCCAGCAGCTTGGAGGTTTTCGGAGAGACCCAGTACTTC	CASSLEVFGETQYF
.	TRBV4-3	.	TRBJ1-4	TGCGCCAGCAGCCAAGTAATTGCCTCTGAAAAACTGTTTTTT	CASSQVIASEKLFF
.	TRBV27	.	TRBJ1-2	TGTGCCAGCAGTTTTAGGGGGGACTTGGGTTATGGCTACACCTTC	CASSFRGDLGYGYTF
.	TRBV6-1	.	TRBJ1-5	TGTGCCAGCAGTGAATGGCTCCATCAGCCCCAGCATTTT	CASSEWLHQPQHF
.	TRBV4-1	.	TRBJ2-2	TGCGCCAGCAGCCAAAACATACAGGTCGGGGAGCTGTTTTTT	CASSQNIQVGELFF
.	TRBV6-1	TRBD1	TRBJ1-3	TGTGCCAGCAGTGATCTCACAGGGGTATACGGAAACACCATATATTTT	CASSDLTGVYGNTIYF
few	TRBV5-1	.	TRBJ2-7	TGCGCCAGCAGCTTGGATGCCTACGAGCAGTACTTC	CASSLDAYEQYF
.	TRBV6-5	.	TRBJ2-3	TGTGCCAGCAGTGTTCAGGGGAGGGCAGATACGCAGTATTTT	CASSVQGRADTQYF
.	TRBV2	TRBD2	TRBJ2-3	TGTGCCAGCAGTGAAGTCCTAGCGGGAGGGCCTAGCACAGATACGCAGTATTTT	CASSEVLAGGPSTDTQYF
.	TRBV28	.	TRBJ2-7	TGTGCCAGCAGTTTAAATGTGGGTAGACAGGTAGGATCCTACGAGCAGTACTTC	CASSLNVGRQVGSYEQYF
.	TRBV4-3	.	TRBJ1-6	TGCGCCAGCAGCCAAGTATTGACAGGCACTTCACCCCTCCACTTT	CASSQVLTGTSPLHF
.	TRBV27	TRBD2	TRBJ2-5	TGTGCCAGCAGTTTATCAATGGGCCCAGCGGGGACGCAAGAGACCCAGTACTTC	CASSLSMGPAGTQETQYF
.	TRBV5-6	TRBD1	TRBJ1-1	TGTGCCAGCAGCGGTACAGGGGCGGTGTATACTGAAGCTTTCTTT	CASSGTGAVYTEAFF
.	TRBV2	.	TRBJ2-7	TGTGCCAGCAGTGACGGCCCGGAGCAGTACTTC	CASSDGPEQYF
once	TRBV7-9	TRBD2	TRBJ2-6	TGTGCCAGCAGCTTAAGGGTAGCGGGAGCTGGGGCCAACGTCCTGACTTTC	CASSLRVAGAGANVLTF
.	TRBV29-1	TRBD2	TRBJ2-3	TGCAGCGTGGCCCAGACTAGCGTCGTCACAGATACGCAGTATTTT	CSVAQTSVVTDTQYF